Listed below are T cell receptor beta chains from one sample, sequenced in a study of cytomegalovirus exposure and HLA in healthy donors. TCRdb keeps only in-frame clones here, not all; method: immunoSEQ multiplex PCR. The repertoire holds some 130,000 clones, with about 77% as singletons. Sequencing was performed on PBMCs. The source of these receptors is a middle-aged man in good health and CMV-seronegative. Both conserved end residues are part of each CDR3. A D gene is named only where the DNA matches it firmly. Expanded clones get a size class; other rows say once, few or many, or leave the size out.

TRBJ2-4	TRBD1	few	TRBV28	CASSSPGTGGKNIQYF	TGTGCCAGCAGTTCCCCGGGGACAGGGGGAAAAAACATTCAGTACTTC
TRBJ2-7	NA	NA	TRBV20-1	CSAPRQVEQYF	TGCAGTGCTCCCAGGCAGGTCGAGCAGTACTTC
TRBJ1-1	NA	NA	TRBV6-1	CASQAGLNTEAFF	TGTGCCAGCCAGGCAGGCCTGAACACTGAAGCTTTCTTT
TRBJ1-5	TRBD1	NA	TRBV14	CASSRYRGSQPQHF	TGTGCCAGCAGCCGGTACAGGGGATCTCAGCCCCAGCATTTT
TRBJ2-5	TRBD2	NA	TRBV9	CASSVGGRYHQETQYF	TGTGCCAGCAGCGTCGGCGGGAGGTACCATCAGGAGACCCAGTACTTC
TRBJ2-4	TRBD2	NA	TRBV10-2	CASSETAGVILAKNIQYF	TGCGCCAGCAGTGAAACAGCGGGAGTGATTCTAGCCAAAAACATTCAGTACTTC
TRBJ1-4	TRBD1	NA	TRBV25-1	CASRGTATNEKLFF	TGTGCCAGCAGGGGGACAGCAACTAATGAAAAACTGTTTTTT
TRBJ1-1	NA	NA	TRBV9	CASSIREGGTEAFF	TGTGCCAGCAGCATCAGGGAAGGGGGCACTGAAGCTTTCTTT
TRBJ1-4	NA	NA	TRBV6-5	CASSPMTGEKLFF	TGTGCCAGCAGTCCCATGACAGGTGAAAAACTGTTTTTT
TRBJ2-1	NA	NA	TRBV7-9	CASSLGGTHEQFF	TGTGCCAGCAGCTTAGGCGGGACCCATGAGCAGTTCTTC
TRBJ1-5	NA	NA	TRBV6-1	CASISRGRSNQPQHF	TGTGCCAGCATATCCAGGGGCCGAAGCAATCAGCCCCAGCATTTT
TRBJ2-1	NA	NA	TRBV18	CASSPGMEVYNEQFF	TGTGCCAGCTCACCAGGAATGGAGGTATACAATGAGCAGTTCTTC
TRBJ2-7	TRBD1	NA	TRBV28	CASSPGTGPPYEQYF	TGTGCCAGCAGCCCCGGGACAGGGCCCCCCTACGAGCAGTACTTC
TRBJ1-1	NA	NA	TRBV5-6	CASSGLSNTEAFF	TGTGCCAGCAGCGGGCTATCGAACACTGAAGCTTTCTTT
TRBJ2-2	TRBD1	few	TRBV27	CASKPGQGLTGELFF	TGTGCCAGCAAACCGGGACAGGGATTAACCGGGGAGCTGTTTTTT
TRBJ2-7	NA	NA	TRBV5-5	CASSAGIGVVTYEQYF	TGTGCCAGCAGCGCGGGAATTGGGGTGGTTACCTACGAGCAGTACTTC